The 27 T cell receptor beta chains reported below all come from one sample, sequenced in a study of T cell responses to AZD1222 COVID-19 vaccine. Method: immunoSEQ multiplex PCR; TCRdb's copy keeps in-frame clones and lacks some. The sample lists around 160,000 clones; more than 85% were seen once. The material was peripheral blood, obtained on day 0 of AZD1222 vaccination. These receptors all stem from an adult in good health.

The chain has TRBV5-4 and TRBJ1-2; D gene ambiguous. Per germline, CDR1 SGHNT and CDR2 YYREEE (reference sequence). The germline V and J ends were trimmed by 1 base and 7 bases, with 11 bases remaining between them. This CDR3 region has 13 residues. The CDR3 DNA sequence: TGTGCCAGCAGCTTGTTCCTACCCAGTGGCTACACCTTC. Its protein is CASSLFLPSGYTF.

The CDR3 sequence is CASSPNSAETRPYEQYF. The CDR3 nucleotides read TGTGCCAGCAGCCCCAATTCGGCCGAAACTAGACCCTACGAGCAGTACTTC. The rearrangement joins TRBV3-1 (or the pseudogene TRBV3-2) to TRBJ2-7; D is perhaps TRBD2 (5 bases). V was clipped by 4 bases and J by 2 bases, with 21 bases between them. Germline lookup yields CDR1 LGHDT and CDR2 YNNKEL (reference sequence). The CDR3 extends over 17 amino acids.

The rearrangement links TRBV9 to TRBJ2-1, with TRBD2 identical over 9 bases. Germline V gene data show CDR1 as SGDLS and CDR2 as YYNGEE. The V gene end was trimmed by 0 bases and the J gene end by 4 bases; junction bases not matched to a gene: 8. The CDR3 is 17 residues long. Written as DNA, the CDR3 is TGTGCCAGCAGCGTAGATCTAGCGGGGCACCCTTACAATGAGCAGTTCTTC. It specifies CASSVDLAGHPYNEQFF.

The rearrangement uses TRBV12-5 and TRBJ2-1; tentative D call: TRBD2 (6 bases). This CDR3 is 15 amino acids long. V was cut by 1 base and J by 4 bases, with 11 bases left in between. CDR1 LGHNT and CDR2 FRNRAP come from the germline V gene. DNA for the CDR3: TGTGCTAGTGGTTTGGGGCTAGCGAGTTACAATGAGCAGTTCTTC. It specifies CASGLGLASYNEQFF.

This CDR3 reads CASSLGLVRETQYF. Written as DNA, the CDR3 is TGCGCCAGCAGCTTGGGGCTTGTAAGGGAGACCCAGTACTTC. V gene TRBV5-1 combines with J gene TRBJ2-5, with no clear D. Trimming took off 0 bases at V and 5 bases at J, with 11 bases between the two ends. This CDR3 has 14 amino acids. Per germline, CDR1 SGHRS and CDR2 YFSETQ.

Written as DNA, the CDR3 is TGTGCCAGCAGCCCAGACGGCAGTATACAGCCCCAGCATTTT. This codes for CASSPDGSIQPQHF. This rearrangement joins TRBV9 to TRBJ1-5; D call uncertain. V lost 4 bases and J 7 bases, leaving 15 bases between the germline ends. Germline-derived CDR1 and CDR2 are SGDLS and YYNGEE. The CDR3 length is 14 residues.

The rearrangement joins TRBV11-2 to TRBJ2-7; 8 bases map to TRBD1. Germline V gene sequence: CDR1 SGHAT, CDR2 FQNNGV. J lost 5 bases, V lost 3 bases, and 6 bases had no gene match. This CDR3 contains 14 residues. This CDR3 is CASSFRTGLNEQYF. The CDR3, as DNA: TGTGCCAGCAGCTTCCGGACAGGGTTAAACGAGCAGTACTTC.

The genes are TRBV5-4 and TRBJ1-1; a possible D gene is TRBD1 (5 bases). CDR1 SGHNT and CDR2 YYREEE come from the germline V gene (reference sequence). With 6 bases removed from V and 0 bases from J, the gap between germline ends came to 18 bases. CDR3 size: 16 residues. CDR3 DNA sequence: TGTGCCAGCACGCAAAGAAGGGACTCCCTGAACACTGAAGCTTTCTTT. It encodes CASTQRRDSLNTEAFF.

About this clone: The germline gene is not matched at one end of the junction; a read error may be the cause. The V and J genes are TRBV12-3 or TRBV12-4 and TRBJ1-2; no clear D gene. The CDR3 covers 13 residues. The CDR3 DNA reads TGTGCCAGCAGCTTAGGTGGGCCCCATGGCTACACCTTC. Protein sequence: CASSLGGPHGYTF.

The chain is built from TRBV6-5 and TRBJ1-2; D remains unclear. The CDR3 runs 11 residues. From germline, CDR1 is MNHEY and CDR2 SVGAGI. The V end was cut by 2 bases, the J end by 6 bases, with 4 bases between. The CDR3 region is CASSYKDGYTF. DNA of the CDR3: TGTGCCAGCAGTTACAAGGATGGCTACACCTTC.

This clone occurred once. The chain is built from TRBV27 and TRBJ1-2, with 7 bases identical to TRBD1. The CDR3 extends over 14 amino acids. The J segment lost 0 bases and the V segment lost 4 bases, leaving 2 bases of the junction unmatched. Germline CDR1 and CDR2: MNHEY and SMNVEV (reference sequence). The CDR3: CASSYGQANYGYTF. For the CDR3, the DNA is TGTGCCAGCAGTTATGGACAGGCTAACTATGGCTACACCTTC.

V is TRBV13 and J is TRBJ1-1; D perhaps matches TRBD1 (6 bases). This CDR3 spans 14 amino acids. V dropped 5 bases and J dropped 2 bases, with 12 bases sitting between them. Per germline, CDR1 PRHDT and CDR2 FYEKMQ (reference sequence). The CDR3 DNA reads TGTGCCAGCAGCCCCCGGACAGATAACACTGAAGCTTTCTTT. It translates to CASSPRTDNTEAFF.

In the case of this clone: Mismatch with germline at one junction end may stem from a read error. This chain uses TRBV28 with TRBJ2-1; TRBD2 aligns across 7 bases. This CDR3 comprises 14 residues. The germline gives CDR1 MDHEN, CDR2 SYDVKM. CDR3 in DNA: TGTGCGAGCAACGGCGGGGGCTCCTACAATGAGCAGTTCTTC. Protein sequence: CASNGGGSYNEQFF. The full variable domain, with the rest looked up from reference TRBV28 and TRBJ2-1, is DVKVTQSSRYLVKRTGEKVFLECVQDMDHENMFWYRQDPGLGLRLIYFSYDVKMKEKGDIPEGYSVSREKKERFSLILESASTNQTSMYLCASNGGGSYNEQFFGPGTRLTVL.

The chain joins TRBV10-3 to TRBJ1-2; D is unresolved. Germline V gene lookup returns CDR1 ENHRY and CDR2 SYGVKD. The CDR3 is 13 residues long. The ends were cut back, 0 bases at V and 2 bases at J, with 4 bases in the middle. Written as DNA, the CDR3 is TGTGCCATCAGTGAGTCGGCAAACTATGGCTACACCTTC. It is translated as CAISESANYGYTF.

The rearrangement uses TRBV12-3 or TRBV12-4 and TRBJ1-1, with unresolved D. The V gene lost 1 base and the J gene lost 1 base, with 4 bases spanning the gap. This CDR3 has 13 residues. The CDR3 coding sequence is TGTGCCAGCAGTTTAGTAGGGAACACTGAAGCTTTCTTT. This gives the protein CASSLVGNTEAFF.

The CDR3 nucleotides read TGTGCCGGCTCAGGACGGACCAGCACAGATACGCAGTATTTT. Protein: CAGSGRTSTDTQYF. V gene TRBV7-9 combines with J gene TRBJ2-3; D is uncertain. The V gene lost 11 bases and the J gene lost 0 bases, with 15 bases spanning the gap. The CDR3 runs 14 residues. The germline V gene has CDR1 SEHNR and CDR2 FQNEAQ (reference sequence). Using reference TRBV7-9 and TRBJ2-3 for the parts outside the CDR3, the full variable domain is DTGVSQNPRHKITKRGQNVTFRCDPISEHNRLYWYRQTLGQGPEFLTYFQNEAQLEKSRLLSDRFSAERPKGSFSTLEIQRTEQGDSAMYLCAGSGRTSTDTQYFGPGTRLTVL.

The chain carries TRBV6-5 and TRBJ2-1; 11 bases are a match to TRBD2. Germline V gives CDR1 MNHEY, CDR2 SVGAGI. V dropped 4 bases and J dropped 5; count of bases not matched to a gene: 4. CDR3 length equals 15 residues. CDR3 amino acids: CASSSGTSGNNEQFF. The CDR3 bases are TGTGCCAGCAGTTCCGGGACTAGCGGTAACAATGAGCAGTTCTTC.

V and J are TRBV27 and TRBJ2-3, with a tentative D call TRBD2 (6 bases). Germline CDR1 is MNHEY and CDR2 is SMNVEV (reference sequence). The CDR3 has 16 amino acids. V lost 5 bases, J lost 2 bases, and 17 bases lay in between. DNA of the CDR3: TGTGCCAGCAGTCCCCCCCGGCGGGGACCCACAGATACGCAGTATTTT. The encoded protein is CASSPPRRGPTDTQYF.

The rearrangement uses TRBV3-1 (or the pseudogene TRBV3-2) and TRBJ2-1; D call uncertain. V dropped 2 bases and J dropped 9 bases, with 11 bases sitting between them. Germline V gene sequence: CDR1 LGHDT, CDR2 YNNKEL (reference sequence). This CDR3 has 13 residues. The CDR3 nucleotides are TGTGCCAGCAGCCAACCAGTACTGGGTGAGCAGTTCTTC. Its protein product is CASSQPVLGEQFF.

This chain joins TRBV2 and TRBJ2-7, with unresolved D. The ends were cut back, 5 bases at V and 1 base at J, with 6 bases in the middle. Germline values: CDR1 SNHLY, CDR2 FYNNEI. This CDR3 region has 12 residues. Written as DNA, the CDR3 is TGTGCCAGCAGTACCTTTTCCTACGAGCAGTACTTC. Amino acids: CASSTFSYEQYF.

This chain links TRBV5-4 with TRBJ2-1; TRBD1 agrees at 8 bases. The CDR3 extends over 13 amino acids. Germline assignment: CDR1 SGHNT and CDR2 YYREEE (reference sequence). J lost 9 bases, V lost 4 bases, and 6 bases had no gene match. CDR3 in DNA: TGTGCCAGCAGCCCGGGGACAGGTTCTGAGCAGTTCTTC. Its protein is CASSPGTGSEQFF. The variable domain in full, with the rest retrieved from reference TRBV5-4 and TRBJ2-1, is ETGVTQSPTHLIKTRGQQVTLRCSSQSGHNTVSWYQQALGQGPQFIFQYYREEENGRGNFPPRFSGLQFPNYSSELNVNALELDDSALYLCASSPGTGSEQFFGPGTRLTVL.

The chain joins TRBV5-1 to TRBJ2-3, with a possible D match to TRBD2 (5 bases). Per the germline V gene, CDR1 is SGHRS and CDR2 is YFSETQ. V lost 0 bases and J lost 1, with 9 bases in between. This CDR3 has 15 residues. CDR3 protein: CASSLAARGTDTQYF. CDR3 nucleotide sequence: TGCGCCAGCAGCTTGGCCGCGCGGGGCACAGATACGCAGTATTTT.

For the CDR3, the DNA is TGTGCCAGCTCACGAGAACAGACTGAAAACCTAGGAGAGACCCAGTACTTC. It encodes CASSREQTENLGETQYF. The gene calls are TRBV18 and TRBJ2-5; D unresolved. The CDR3 sequence is 17 residues long. Germline V gene lookup returns CDR1 KGHSH and CDR2 LQKENI. Trimming stripped 4 bases from V and 4 bases from J, with 22 bases between.

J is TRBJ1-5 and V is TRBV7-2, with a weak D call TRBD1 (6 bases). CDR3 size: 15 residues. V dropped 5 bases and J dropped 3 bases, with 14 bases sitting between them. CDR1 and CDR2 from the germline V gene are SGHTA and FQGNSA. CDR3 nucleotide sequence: TGTGCCAGCAGCCTAGGGGGGAGTATCAATCAGCCCCAGCATTTT. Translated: CASSLGGSINQPQHF.

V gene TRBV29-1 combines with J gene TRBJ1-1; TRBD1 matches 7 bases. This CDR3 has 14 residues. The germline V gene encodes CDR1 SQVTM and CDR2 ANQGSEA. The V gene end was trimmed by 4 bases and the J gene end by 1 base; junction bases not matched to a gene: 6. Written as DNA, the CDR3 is TGCAGCGTTGTTAAGGGGGCAGGGAACACTGAAGCTTTCTTT. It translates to CSVVKGAGNTEAFF.

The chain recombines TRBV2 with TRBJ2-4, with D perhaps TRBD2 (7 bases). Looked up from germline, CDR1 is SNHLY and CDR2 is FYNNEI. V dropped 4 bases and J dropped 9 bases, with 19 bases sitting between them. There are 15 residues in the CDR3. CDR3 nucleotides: TGTGCCAGCAGTGCACAACGGGGGGCCTCGAGCATTCAGTACTTC. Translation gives CASSAQRGASSIQYF. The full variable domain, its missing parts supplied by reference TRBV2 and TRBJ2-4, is EPEVTQTPSHQVTQMGQEVILRCVPISNHLYFYWYRQILGQKVEFLVSFYNNEISEKSEIFDDQFSVERPDGSNFTLKIRSTKLEDSAMYFCASSAQRGASSIQYFGAGTRLSVL.

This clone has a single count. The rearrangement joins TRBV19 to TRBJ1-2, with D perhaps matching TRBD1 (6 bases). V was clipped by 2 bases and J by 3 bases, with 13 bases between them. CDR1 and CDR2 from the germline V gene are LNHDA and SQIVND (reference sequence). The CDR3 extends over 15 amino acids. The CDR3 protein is CASSIYPGHYYGYTF. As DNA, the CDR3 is TGTGCCAGTAGTATATACCCGGGACATTACTATGGCTACACCTTC. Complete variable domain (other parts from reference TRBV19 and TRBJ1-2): DGGITQSPKYLFRKEGQNVTLSCEQNLNHDAMYWYRQDPGQGLRLIYYSQIVNDFQKGDIAEGYSVSREKKESFPLTVTSAQKNPTAFYLCASSIYPGHYYGYTFGSGTRLTVV.